These 3 T cell receptor beta chains came from one sample sequenced in a study of response to subunit inactivated influenza vaccine. TCRdb redid the calling of the RT-PCR reads with MiXCR, one entry per CDR3 protein. Of more than 600,000 distinct CDR3 sequences in the sample, roughly 18% are singletons; the top ten hold about 11%. Sequencing used PBMCs from blood, obtained about 5 days after vaccination. All receptors come from a middle-aged man who received an inactivated influenza vaccine.

V usage is TRBV9 and J usage is TRBJ2-2; no firm D call. Trimming removed 0 bases from V and 1 base from J, with 4 bases in between. The CDR3 extends over 14 amino acids. From germline, CDR1 is SGDLS and CDR2 YYNGEE. The CDR3 DNA reads as TGTGCCAGCAGCGTAGAGGTGAACACCGGGGAGCTGTTTTTT. Translating it yields CASSVEVNTGELFF.

Ten or more counts support this clonotype. The chain uses TRBV12-3 or TRBV12-4 and TRBJ2-5; D gene unclear. The CDR3 has 13 amino acids. V was trimmed by 3 bases and J by 2 bases, leaving 7 bases between them. CDR3 DNA sequence: TGTGCCAGCAGTTTTGGACGGCAAGAGACCCAGTACTTC. Its translation: CASSFGRQETQYF.

This chain uses TRBV6-2 or TRBV6-3 with TRBJ2-1; TRBD2 agrees at 12 bases. The V gene end was trimmed by 2 bases and the J gene end by 9 bases; junction bases not matched to a gene: 5. Germline V gene lookup returns CDR1 MNHEY and CDR2 SVGEGT. This CDR3 has 15 residues. CDR3 loop: CASSYLGTSGFEQFF. The CDR3 coding sequence is TGTGCCAGCAGTTACCTCGGGACTAGCGGGTTTGAGCAGTTCTTC.